This T cell receptor (beta chain) emerged from a study of response to subunit inactivated influenza vaccine (dated by TCRdb to the late 2010s). Regarding the study in general: To follow how T cells responded to a trivalent subunit inactivated influenza vaccine, the researchers relied on deep quantitative profiling of the T cell receptor repertoire.

Turning to this clonotype: It has no known antigen specificity. There are no base qualities to consult, and no much larger clone falls within one base.

Results and caveats for the whole study, not just this receptor: It was suggested by the authors that each seasonal influenza vaccination may recruit only a limited number of new T cells.

V gives up 9 bases and J gives up 3 bases, and the segment between their germline ends measures 9 bases. Looking up the germline V gene yields CDR1 MNHEY and CDR2 SVGEGT. The CDR3 spans 12 residues, from the cysteine through the phenylalanine. Left in the record is the CDR3 DNA by itself, 36 bases read in frame from the first base. Library method: RT-PCR. The reads were generated on an Illumina HiSeq 2500. TCRdb cleaned the public reads at Q25 with fastp, built clones with MiXCR and kept in-frame beta chains. Each CDR3 protein gets just one entry, which takes the most common genes and DNA from the rows behind it. The sample includes 700,000 to 800,000 distinct CDR3 sequences, with roughly 20% observed a single time. Roughly 10% of the sample rests with the top ten.

This material consisted of PBMCs from blood, taken roughly 5 days after vaccination. The chain is assembled from TRBV6-2 or TRBV6-3 and TRBJ1-5; TRBD1 is a weak D gene call, 6 bases matching. The clonotype originates from a man aged 50 or older who received an inactivated influenza vaccine. Donor details come from another sample of the same person, matched by shared clones. The sequenced DNA is TGTGCCAGTCGGACAGTCAATCAGCCCCAGCATTTT. Translated, this gives CASRTVNQPQHF.